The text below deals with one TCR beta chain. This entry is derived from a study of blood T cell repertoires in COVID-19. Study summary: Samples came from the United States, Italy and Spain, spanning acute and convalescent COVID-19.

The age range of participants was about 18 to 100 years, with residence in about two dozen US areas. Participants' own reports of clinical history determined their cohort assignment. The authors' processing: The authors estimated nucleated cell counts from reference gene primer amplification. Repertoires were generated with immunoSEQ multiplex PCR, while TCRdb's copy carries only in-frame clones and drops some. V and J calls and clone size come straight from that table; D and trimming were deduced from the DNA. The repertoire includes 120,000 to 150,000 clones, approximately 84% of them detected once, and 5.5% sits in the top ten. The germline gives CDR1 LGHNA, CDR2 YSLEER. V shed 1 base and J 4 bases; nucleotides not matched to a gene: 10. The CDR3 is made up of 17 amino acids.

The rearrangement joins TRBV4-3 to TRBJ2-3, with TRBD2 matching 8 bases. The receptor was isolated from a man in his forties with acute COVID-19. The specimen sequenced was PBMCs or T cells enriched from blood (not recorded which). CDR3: CASSQGSGTRYSDTQYF. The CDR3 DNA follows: TGCGCCAGCAGCCAAGGCTCCGGGACTAGATACTCAGATACGCAGTATTTT.